Following are 10 T cell receptor beta chains from one sample sequenced in a study of blood T cell repertoires in COVID-19. Sequencing was performed with immunoSEQ multiplex PCR; in TCRdb, only in-frame clones are kept and a portion is missing. The sample has 140,000 to 150,000 clones; about 88% are singletons. The sequenced sample was peripheral blood. These receptors originate from a human donor in a cohort sampled during active COVID-19.

This chain connects TRBV19 to TRBJ1-2; 8 bases align to TRBD1. This CDR3 has 15 residues. J gave up 0 bases and V 2 bases, and 2 bases lay outside the gene matches. Germline CDR1 and CDR2: LNHDA and SQIVND (reference sequence). CDR3 bases: TGTGCCAGTAGTATACAGGGACAGGCTAACTATGGCTACACCTTC. It yields the protein CASSIQGQANYGYTF.

V is TRBV7-2 and J is TRBJ1-2; 9 bases line up with TRBD1. V shed 7 bases, J shed 3 bases, and the junction held 9 bases outside the gene matches. This CDR3 is 15 amino acids long. Germline CDR1 is SGHTA and CDR2 is FQGNSA. The CDR3 nucleotides are TGTGCCAGCACCGAGGACCGGGACAGGGACTATGGCTACACCTTC. Translation gives CASTEDRDRDYGYTF.

This clone was seen a single time. The junction does not match germline at one end; this may be a read error. The CDR3 here is CASSISTSGGEVFF. The CDR3 coding sequence is TGTGCCAGTAGTATATCCACCAGTGGAGGGGAGGTGTTTTTT. This chain uses TRBV19 with TRBJ2-2, with TRBD2 as a possible D gene (6 bases). Germline CDR1 and CDR2: LNHDA and SQIVND (reference sequence). The CDR3 runs 14 residues. The full variable domain, in which reference TRBV19 and TRBJ2-2 provide the parts outside the CDR3, is DGGITQSPKYLFRKEGQNVTLSCEQNLNHDAMYWYRQDPGQGLRLIYYSQIVNDFQKGDIAEGYSVSREKKESFPLTVTSAQKNPTAFYLCASSISTSGGEVFFGEGSRLTVL.

The rearrangement joins TRBV7-2 to TRBJ2-1; TRBD2 agrees at 15 bases. Per germline, CDR1 SGHTA and CDR2 FQGNSA. Trimming cost V 5 bases and J 15 bases; bases outside gene matches: 8. The length of the CDR3 is 14 residues. The CDR3 DNA follows: TGTGCCAGCAGCCTACGGACTAGCGGGGGGGCTTCGTTCTTC. Translating gives CASSLRTSGGASFF.

This chain connects TRBV3-1 (or the pseudogene TRBV3-2) to TRBJ1-1; TRBD1 agrees at 7 bases. CDR3 length: 15 residues. Trimming at V came to 0 bases and at J to 0 bases, leaving 1 base not matched to a gene. Looked up from germline, CDR1 is LGHDT and CDR2 is YNNKEL (reference sequence). The CDR3 protein is CASSQDDRVNTEAFF. The CDR3 bases are TGTGCCAGCAGCCAAGATGACAGGGTGAACACTGAAGCTTTCTTT.

The chain employs TRBV11-3 and TRBJ2-3; 9 positions agree with TRBD1. The junction had 8 bases not matched to a gene; V was cut back by 4 bases and J by 6 bases. The CDR3 runs 15 residues. Germline V CDR1 and CDR2: SGHNT, YENEEA. CDR3 coding DNA: TGTGCCAGCAGCTCCCTCACAGGGGGCTGGGATACGCAGTATTTT. It translates to CASSSLTGGWDTQYF.

In regard to this clone: The junction departs from germline at one end; a sequencing error may be responsible. The chain carries TRBV6-5 and TRBJ2-1; a possible D gene is TRBD2 (6 bases). This CDR3 is built from 15 residues. The germline CDR1 and CDR2 sequences are MNHEY and SVGAGI. The CDR3 DNA reads as TGTGCCAGCAGTGACTCGCGGGATGGTCGAAATGAGCAGTTCTTC. Translating it yields CASSDSRDGRNEQFF.

The chain is built from TRBV4-2 and TRBJ2-3; 7 nucleotides line up with TRBD1. CDR1 is LGHNA and CDR2 is YNFKEQ in the germline V gene. The CDR3 runs to 16 residues. The V and J ends lost 1 base and 0 bases, in that order; junction bases with no gene match: 4. The chain's CDR3 is CASSQGEGASTDTQYF. The CDR3 DNA is TGTGCCAGCAGCCAAGGCGAGGGGGCTAGCACAGATACGCAGTATTTT.

This sequence joins TRBV27 and TRBJ2-7; TRBD2 matches at 8 bases. The CDR3 sequence is 15 residues long. CDR1 MNHEY and CDR2 SMNVEV come from the germline V gene (reference sequence). V lost 2 bases and J lost 3; bases outside the gene matches: 6. CDR3 sequence: CASSLMGGGNYEQYF. The CDR3 DNA reads TGTGCCAGCAGTTTAATGGGCGGGGGGAACTACGAGCAGTACTTC.

The CDR3 is CASSQLAGGPETQYF. In DNA form, the CDR3 reads TGTGCCAGCAGCCAGCTAGCGGGAGGGCCTGAGACCCAGTACTTC. J is TRBJ2-5 and V is TRBV28, with 12 bases fitting TRBD2. V lost 6 bases, J lost 5 bases, and 7 bases stayed unmatched. Germline CDR1 is MDHEN and CDR2 is SYDVKM. There are 15 residues in the CDR3.